A single TCR beta chain is shown here with its context. Its matching antigen is unknown. Blood was collected, around 2.7 ml per donor. From the 5' RACE reads, TCRdb lists one entry per CDR3 protein and no DNA. Its table lists about 160,000 distinct CDR3 sequences. This sample was taken from a study of monozygotic twins with inflammatory bowel disease. In germline, CDR1 is MNHEY, CDR2 SMNVEV (reference sequence). The CDR3 runs 17 residues. General study results and limits: Results did not support any single strong IBD-associated signal or clonotype. No difference was seen in repertoire similarity between concordant and discordant twins, possibly from limited power. TCRbeta diversity (inverse Simpson) was lower in IBD patients than in healthy co-twins.

This clonotype was obtained from a human donor with ulcerative colitis or Crohn's disease, or a healthy co-twin of an affected twin (not recorded which). Sequenced input: blood. The V and J genes are TRBV27 and TRBJ2-1; lacking DNA, the TRBD2 call made by TCRdb goes unchecked. The CDR3 protein is CASSLRLAGSSYNEQFF.